Included here is one T cell receptor (beta chain) sequence, with context. The data are from a study of tumor T cells in aggressive B-cell lymphoma. TCRdb's table, derived via immunoSEQ multiplex PCR, lists solely in-frame clones and lacks some. The profile shows around 1,700 clones, over 85% of them singletons. The J segment lost 2 bases and the V segment lost 1 base, leaving 8 bases of the junction unmatched. Germline V gives CDR1 SGHNT, CDR2 YYREEE (reference sequence). The CDR3 covers 16 residues. This TCR was recovered from an adult with diffuse large B cell lymphoma. Some clones in this sample may be carry-over from other donors' samples. The V and J genes are TRBV5-4 and TRBJ2-5; 7 positions match TRBD2. Material for sequencing was tumor tissue. The CDR3 loop is CASSLMTGGPQETQYF. CDR3 nucleotides: TGTGCCAGCAGCTTGATGACGGGGGGACCTCAAGAGACCCAGTACTTC.